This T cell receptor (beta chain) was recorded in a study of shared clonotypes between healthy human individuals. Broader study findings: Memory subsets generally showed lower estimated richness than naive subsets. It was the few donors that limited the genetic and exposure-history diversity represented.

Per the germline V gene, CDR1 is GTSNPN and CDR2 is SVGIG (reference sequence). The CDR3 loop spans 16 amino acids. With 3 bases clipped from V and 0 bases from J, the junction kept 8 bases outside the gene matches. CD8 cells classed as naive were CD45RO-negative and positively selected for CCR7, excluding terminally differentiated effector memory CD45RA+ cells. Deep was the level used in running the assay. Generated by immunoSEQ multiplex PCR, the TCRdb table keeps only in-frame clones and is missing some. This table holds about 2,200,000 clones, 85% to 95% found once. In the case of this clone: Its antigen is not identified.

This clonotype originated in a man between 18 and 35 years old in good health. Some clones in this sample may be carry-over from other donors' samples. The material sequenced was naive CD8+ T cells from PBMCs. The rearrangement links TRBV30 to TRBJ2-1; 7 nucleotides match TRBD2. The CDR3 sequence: CAWRHPGLTSYNEQFF. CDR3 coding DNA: TGTGCCTGGAGGCATCCGGGACTAACCTCCTACAATGAGCAGTTCTTC.